Described below is a single T cell receptor beta chain sequence and its context. The antigen is not known. A much bigger clone sits one base away, suggesting this may be a read error. The CDR3 covers 14 residues. Germline CDR1 and CDR2: LGHNA and YNFKEQ. This entry comes from a study of T-cell reconstitution after alpha-beta-depleted transplantation in children. For TCRbeta, the library was prepared with unique molecular identifiers. One entry per CDR3 protein, called by TCRdb with MiXCR from the PCR reads. The table includes around 300,000 distinct CDR3 sequences, 6% to 10% detected once. Notes on the study in general: Once a year had passed after transplant, T-cell counts and diversity came mostly from newly produced T cells. At around two months after transplant, the alpha-beta T cells were reportedly derived from several hundred expanded clones that came from non-depleted graft cells.

The chain recombines TRBV4-2 with TRBJ2-3; D remains unclear. The receptor's source is a female patient aged 2-10 years who had a stem cell transplant for Fanconi anemia, so the T cells may come from the graft donor. The sequencing used peripheral blood, collected 360 days after TCRalphabeta/CD19-depleted stem cell transplant. CDR3 bases: TGTGCCAGCAGCAAAGATCGGTTTGCAGATACGCAGTATTTT. Translating it yields CASSKDRFADTQYF.